A single T cell receptor beta chain is shown here with its context. The antigen remains unidentified. The source of the sample is a study of T cell responses to AZD1222 COVID-19 vaccine. Sequencing was performed with immunoSEQ multiplex PCR; in TCRdb, only in-frame clones are kept and a portion is missing. Seen here are tens of thousands of clones, around 90% observed once, and the top ten hold approximately 5.4%. The study's findings and limits: Vaccination with two AZD1222 doses was followed by a rise in Spike-specific TCR breadth and depth. Unmutated variant regions are reportedly targeted by nearly half of spike-specific TCRs. The CD4 TCRs associated with vaccination extended across spike and predominated at 160-218 and 743-854.

CDR3 length: 15 residues. The germline gives CDR1 SGHNT, CDR2 YYREEE (reference sequence). V was pared by 4 bases and J by 4 bases, with 7 bases of the junction left unmatched. The chain recombines TRBV5-4 with TRBJ2-7; 11 nucleotides align to TRBD1. Sample: peripheral blood, taken on day 0 of MenACWY control vaccination. The origin of this receptor is an adult in good health. CDR3: CASSHGQGAVYEQYF. The CDR3 nucleotides read TGTGCCAGCAGCCACGGACAGGGGGCCGTTTACGAGCAGTACTTC.